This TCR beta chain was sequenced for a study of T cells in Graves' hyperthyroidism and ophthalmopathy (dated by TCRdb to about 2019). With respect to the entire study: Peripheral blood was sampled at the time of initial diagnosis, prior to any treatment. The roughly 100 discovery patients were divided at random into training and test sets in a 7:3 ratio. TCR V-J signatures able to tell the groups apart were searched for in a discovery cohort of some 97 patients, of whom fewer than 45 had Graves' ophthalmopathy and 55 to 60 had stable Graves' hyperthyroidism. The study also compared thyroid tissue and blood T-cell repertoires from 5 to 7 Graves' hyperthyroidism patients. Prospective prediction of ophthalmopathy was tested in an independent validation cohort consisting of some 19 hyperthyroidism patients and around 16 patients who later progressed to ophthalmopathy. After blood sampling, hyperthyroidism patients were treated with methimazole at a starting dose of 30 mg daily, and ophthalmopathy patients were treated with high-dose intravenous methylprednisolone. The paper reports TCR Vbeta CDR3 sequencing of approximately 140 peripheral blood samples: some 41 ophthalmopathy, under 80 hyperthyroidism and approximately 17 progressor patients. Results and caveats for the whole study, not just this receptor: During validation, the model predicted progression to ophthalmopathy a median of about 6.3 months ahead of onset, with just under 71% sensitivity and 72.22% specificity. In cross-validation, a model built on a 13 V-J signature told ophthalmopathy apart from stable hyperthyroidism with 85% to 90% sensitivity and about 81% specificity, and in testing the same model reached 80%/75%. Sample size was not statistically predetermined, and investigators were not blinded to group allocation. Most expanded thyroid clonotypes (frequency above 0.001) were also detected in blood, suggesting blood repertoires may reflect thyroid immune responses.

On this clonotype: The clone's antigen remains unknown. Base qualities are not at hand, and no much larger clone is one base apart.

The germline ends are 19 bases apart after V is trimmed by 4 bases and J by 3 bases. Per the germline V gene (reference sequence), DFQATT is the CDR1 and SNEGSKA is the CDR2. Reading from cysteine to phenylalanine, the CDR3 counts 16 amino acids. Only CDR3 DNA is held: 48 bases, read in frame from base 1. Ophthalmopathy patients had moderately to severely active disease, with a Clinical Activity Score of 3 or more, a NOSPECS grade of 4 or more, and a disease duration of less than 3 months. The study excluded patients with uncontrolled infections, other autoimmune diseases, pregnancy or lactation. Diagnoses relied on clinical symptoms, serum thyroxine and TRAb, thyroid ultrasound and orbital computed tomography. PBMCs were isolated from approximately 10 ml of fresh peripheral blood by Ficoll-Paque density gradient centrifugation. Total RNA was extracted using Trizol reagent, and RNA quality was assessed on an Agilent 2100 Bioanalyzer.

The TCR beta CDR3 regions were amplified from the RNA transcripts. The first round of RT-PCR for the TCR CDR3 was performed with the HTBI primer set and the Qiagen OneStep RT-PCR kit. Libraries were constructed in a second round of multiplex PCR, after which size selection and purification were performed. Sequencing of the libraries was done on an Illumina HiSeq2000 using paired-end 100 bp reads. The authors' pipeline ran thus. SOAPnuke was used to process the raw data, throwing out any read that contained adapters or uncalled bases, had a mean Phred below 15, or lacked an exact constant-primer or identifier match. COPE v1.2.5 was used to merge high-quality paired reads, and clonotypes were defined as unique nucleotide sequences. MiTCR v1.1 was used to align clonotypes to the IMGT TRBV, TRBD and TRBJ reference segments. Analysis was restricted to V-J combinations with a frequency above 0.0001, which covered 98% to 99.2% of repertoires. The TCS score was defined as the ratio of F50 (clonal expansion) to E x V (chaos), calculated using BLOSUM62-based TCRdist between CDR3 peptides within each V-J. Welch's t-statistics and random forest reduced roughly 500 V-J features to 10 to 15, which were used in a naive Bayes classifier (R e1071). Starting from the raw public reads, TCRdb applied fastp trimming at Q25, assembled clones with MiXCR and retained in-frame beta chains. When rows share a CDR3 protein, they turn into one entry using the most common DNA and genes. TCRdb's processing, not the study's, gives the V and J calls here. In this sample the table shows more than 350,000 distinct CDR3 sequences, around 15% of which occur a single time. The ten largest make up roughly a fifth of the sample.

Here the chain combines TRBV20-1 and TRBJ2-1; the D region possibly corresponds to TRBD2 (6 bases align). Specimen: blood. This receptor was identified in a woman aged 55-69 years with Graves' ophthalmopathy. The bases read TGCAGTGCTAACCCACTCCTAGCGACCCTCTACAATGAGCAGTTCTTC. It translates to CSANPLLATLYNEQFF.